This is a list of T cell receptor beta chains from one sample in a study of beta chain features in type 1 diabetes. Assay: immunoSEQ multiplex PCR; the TCRdb copy retains only in-frame clones and omits some. The table shows under 200,000 clones, with 8% to 9.5% occurring only once. Sequenced sample: central memory CD4+ T cells from blood. The receptors here all came from a woman aged 18-35 years with type 1 diabetes. CDR3s leave out the opening cysteine and the closing phenylalanine or tryptophan. A D gene is named only where the DNA matches it firmly.

10 - TRBV15 ATSSSGGGYT
13 - TRBV7-9 ASSLQGRSTDTQY
11 - TRBV4-1 ASSQDSRVEAF
11 - TRBV11-2 ASTRTVQETQY
13 TRBD2 TRBV10-3 AISEPSGRANEQF
12 TRBD1 TRBV5-4 ASSSGTGGYGYT
12 TRBD1 TRBV27 ASSPRTGNSPLH
10 - TRBV29-1 SVGSDADTQY
13 TRBD1 TRBV7-9 ASSYRTGNSPEAF
11 - TRBV6-1 ASSAGVIYEQY
13 TRBD1 TRBV5-1 ASSLGRQGGDTQY
10 - TRBV28 ASSSSNRKLF
12 TRBD2 TRBV19 ASSPRGVYNEQF
11 TRBD1 TRBV7-9 ASRNGTGIPQH
11 - TRBV6-1 ASVSGDRYEQY
13 TRBD1 TRBV6-6 ASYGTGGDAFGYT
10 - TRBV4-1 ASSHLSNEQF
14 TRBD2 TRBV23-1 ASSQSERGGQETQY
12 TRBD2 TRBV30 AWSDGGGRETQY
14 - TRBV11-2 ASSLDGAGHTDTQY
16 TRBD1 TRBV7-3 ASSFTQGVGSGANVLT
13 TRBD1 TRBV18 ASSPPTGGDLEQY
14 TRBD2 TRBV7-2 ASSLRAGGRIDTQY
12 - TRBV29-1 SVEMGPSTDTQY
12 TRBD1 TRBV7-6 ASSLSTGANTQY
13 - TRBV25-1 ASSEWGGLNTEAF